These 27 T cell receptor beta chains came from one sample sequenced in a study of blood T cell repertoires in COVID-19. Repertoires were generated with immunoSEQ multiplex PCR, while TCRdb's copy carries only in-frame clones and drops some. The sample shows about 170,000 clones, 83% of them seen only once. The sequenced sample was peripheral blood. These receptors all stem from a woman of 80 years or more with acute or convalescent COVID-19.

This clone was detected only once. The chain employs TRBV3-1 (or the pseudogene TRBV3-2) and TRBJ1-6, with 7 bases matching TRBD1. Trimming cost V 9 bases and J 6 bases; bases outside gene matches: 8. There are 14 residues in the CDR3. CDR1 is LGHDT, CDR2 YNNKEL, per germline (reference sequence). CDR3 sequence: CARRHRGGNSPLHF. Here the CDR3 DNA reads TGTGCCAGGAGACACAGGGGAGGTAATTCACCCCTCCACTTT.

This clone has just a few counts. The V call is TRBV7-2, the J call TRBJ2-5; 14 nucleotides match TRBD2. V was pared by 1 base and J by 5 bases, with 6 bases of the junction left unmatched. The CDR3 covers 17 residues. The germline V gene encodes CDR1 SGHTA and CDR2 FQGNSA. CDR3 sequence reads: CASSLGLAGGPYETQYF. For the CDR3, the DNA is TGTGCCAGCAGCTTAGGACTAGCGGGGGGGCCTTATGAGACCCAGTACTTC.

V gene TRBV21-1 combines with J gene TRBJ2-1; TRBD1, as called in the table, went unchecked against the DNA. TRBV21-1 is a pseudogene. The length of the CDR3 is 16 residues. CDR3 in amino acids: CASLTHRDREKELQFF. The CDR3 DNA is TGTGCCAGCCTCACCCACCGGGACAGGGAAAAGGAGCTTCAGTTCTTC.

This clone was seen only a few times. The V gene is TRBV27, the J gene TRBJ1-5, with D perhaps matching TRBD1 (5 bases). CDR1 and CDR2 (germline): MNHEY, SMNVEV (reference sequence). The CDR3 is made up of 21 amino acids. V was pared by 2 bases and J by 7 bases, with 33 bases between. The CDR3 sequence: CASSLVGPLGIGRGSAQPQHF. DNA of the CDR3: TGTGCCAGCAGTTTAGTCGGACCCCTTGGTATCGGCCGGGGGTCGGCCCAGCCCCAGCATTTT.

The chain carries TRBV5-1 and TRBJ1-2; no reliable D call. Germline-derived CDR1 and CDR2 are SGHRS and YFSETQ. The CDR3 extends over 13 amino acids. The V gene lost 3 bases and the J gene lost 8 bases, with 14 bases spanning the gap. The CDR3 sequence is CASSSQSVSGYTF. CDR3 coding DNA: TGCGCCAGCAGCTCCCAATCAGTCTCCGGCTACACCTTC.

The chain carries TRBV6-2 or TRBV6-3 and TRBJ2-2; tentatively, D is TRBD2 (6 bases). Germline CDR1 reads MNHEY; CDR2 reads SVGEGT. This CDR3 is 15 amino acids long. Trimming left V 5 bases short and J 3 bases short, with 13 bases between. CDR3 protein: CASSDARRDTGELFF. CDR3 nucleotide sequence: TGTGCCAGCAGTGATGCAAGGAGGGACACCGGGGAGCTGTTTTTT.

J is TRBJ1-5 and V is TRBV7-2; TRBD1 matches at 12 bases. The CDR3 is 15 residues long. V was clipped by 5 bases and J by 5 bases; unmatched bases: 4. Looked up from germline, CDR1 is SGHTA and CDR2 is FQGNSA. The CDR3 here is CASSPGTGGYQPQHF. The CDR3 DNA follows: TGTGCCAGCAGCCCCGGGACAGGGGGCTATCAGCCCCAGCATTTT. Full variable domain (rest looked up from reference TRBV7-2 and TRBJ1-5): GAGVSQSPSNKVTEKGKDVELRCDPISGHTALYWYRQSLGQGLEFLIYFQGNSAPDKSGLPSDRFSAERTGGSVSTLTIQRTQQEDSAVYLCASSPGTGGYQPQHFGDGTRLSIL.

V gene TRBV29-1 combines with J gene TRBJ2-3, with unresolved D. CDR3 size: 13 residues. V lost 4 bases to trimming and J lost 5 bases, with 13 bases between them. Germline-derived CDR1 and CDR2 are SQVTM and ANQGSEA. CDR3 DNA: TGCAGCGTTGTGATCGGTCCTGTAGATACGCAGTATTTT. This codes for CSVVIGPVDTQYF.

The chain is built from TRBV28 and TRBJ2-1, with TRBD2 identical over 9 bases. After removal of 3 bases from V and 6 bases from J, the junction contained 9 bases not matched to a gene. CDR3 length equals 16 residues. Germline V gene lookup returns CDR1 MDHEN and CDR2 SYDVKM. This chain's CDR3 is CASSLSLAGAGNEQFF. The DNA for the CDR3 is TGTGCCAGCAGTTTGTCCTTAGCGGGGGCTGGCAATGAGCAGTTCTTC.

The chain joins TRBV29-1 to TRBJ1-2, with D possibly TRBD1 on 5 matching bases. From germline, CDR1 is SQVTM and CDR2 ANQGSEA. The CDR3 loop spans 13 amino acids. The germline V and J ends were trimmed by 6 bases and 6 bases, with 17 bases remaining between them. The CDR3: CSVVTGTENGYTF. DNA of the CDR3: TGCAGCGTCGTTACCGGGACTGAAAATGGCTACACCTTC.

This clone has just a few counts. This chain links TRBV30 with TRBJ2-2; 8 nucleotides agree with TRBD2. Germline V gene sequence: CDR1 GTSNPN, CDR2 SVGIG (reference sequence). The length of the CDR3 is 15 residues. Trimming at V came to 3 bases and at J to 4 bases, leaving 7 bases not matched to a gene. CDR3 region: CAWSLHGGATGELFF. The CDR3 nucleotides read TGTGCCTGGAGCCTACACGGGGGGGCCACCGGGGAGCTGTTTTTT.

This chain uses TRBV7-3 with TRBJ2-7; 7 nucleotides align to TRBD1. V shed 5 bases and J 6 bases; nucleotides not matched to a gene: 7. The CDR3 has 13 amino acids. Looked up from germline, CDR1 is SGHTA and CDR2 is FQGTGA. CDR3 in DNA: TGTGCCAGCAGCGCAGAGACAGGGCGCGAGCAGTACTTC. Translating gives CASSAETGREQYF.

CDR3 in DNA: TGTGCCAGCAGCCGGACAGGGGGTATCAATGAGCAGTTCTTC. Its translation is CASSRTGGINEQFF. The rearrangement joins TRBV7-2 to TRBJ2-1; the match to TRBD1 covers 10 bases. The CDR3 runs to 14 residues. CDR1 and CDR2 from the germline V gene are SGHTA and FQGNSA. Trimming removed 5 bases from V and 6 bases from J; junction bases left unmatched: 4.

The rearrangement uses TRBV5-6 and TRBJ1-2; D unclear. Deletions cut 0 bases from V and 6 bases from J, with 15 bases between. There are 15 residues in the CDR3. CDR1 and CDR2 from the germline V gene are SGHDT and YYEEEE. This CDR3 is CASSLGSLRQDGYTF. DNA for the CDR3: TGTGCCAGCAGCTTGGGGTCCCTCAGGCAAGATGGCTACACCTTC.

This clone came up a few times. The genes are TRBV19 and TRBJ1-5, with a tentative D call TRBD1 (5 bases). The CDR3 covers 13 residues. From germline, CDR1 is LNHDA and CDR2 SQIVND (reference sequence). The V gene lost 5 bases and the J gene lost 15 bases, with 20 bases spanning the gap. The CDR3 DNA reads TGTGCCAGTAGTTATGCTTCGGCGCCAGGGTTGCATTTT. Protein product: CASSYASAPGLHF.

The V call is TRBV5-4, the J call TRBJ2-7; 7 bases map to TRBD1. Per germline, CDR1 SGHNT and CDR2 YYREEE (reference sequence). V lost 3 bases and J lost 3; bases outside the gene matches: 6. The CDR3 is 14 residues long. CDR3 nucleotides: TGTGCCAGCAGCTGGGGGACAGAAAGCTACGAGCAGTACTTC. Translation gives CASSWGTESYEQYF.

The genes are TRBV6-5 and TRBJ1-6; the D gene is possibly TRBD1 (6 bases). V dropped 8 bases and J dropped 4 bases, with 15 bases sitting between them. The CDR3 totals 15 residues. Looked up from germline, CDR1 is MNHEY and CDR2 is SVGAGI. The CDR3 here is CASRQEPIYNSPLHF. In DNA form, the CDR3 reads TGTGCCAGCCGACAGGAGCCGATATATAATTCACCCCTCCACTTT.

The chain combines TRBV15 with TRBJ2-1, with 12 bases identical to TRBD2. CDR3 length equals 15 residues. CDR1 LNHNV and CDR2 YYDKDF come from the germline V gene (reference sequence). V lost 5 bases to trimming and J lost 9 bases; unmatched junction nucleotides: 8. The CDR3 region has the DNA TGTGCCACCAGCGCTAGCGGGAGGGCCATTCGTGAGCAGTTCTTC. This codes for CATSASGRAIREQFF.

The chain uses TRBV14 and TRBJ1-6; maybe TRBD1 (5 bases). V gave up 1 base and J gave up 9 bases, with 16 bases separating them. Looked up from germline, CDR1 is SGHDN and CDR2 is FVKESK. The CDR3 loop spans 16 amino acids. In nucleotides, the CDR3 is TGTGCCAGCAGCCAAGTCGGCGGGGCGGGAAGTTCACCCCTCCACTTT. Its translation: CASSQVGGAGSSPLHF.

The rearrangement uses TRBV24-1 and TRBJ2-7, with D unresolved. V was cut by 4 bases and J by 0 bases, with 9 bases left in between. The length of the CDR3 is 14 residues. Looked up from germline, CDR1 is KGHDR and CDR2 is SFDVKD. This chain's CDR3 is CATSESSFSYEQYF. The CDR3 DNA reads as TGTGCCACCAGTGAATCGTCGTTCTCCTACGAGCAGTACTTC.

This clone was counted a single time. The chain recombines TRBV10-3 with TRBJ2-7; 10 bases are a match to TRBD2. The junction had 3 bases not matched to a gene; V was cut back by 4 bases and J by 3 bases. The CDR3 covers 14 residues. CDR1 ENHRY and CDR2 SYGVKD come from the germline V gene. The CDR3 here is CAISGGLALYEQYF. DNA of the CDR3: TGTGCCATCAGTGGGGGACTAGCGCTCTACGAGCAGTACTTC.

J is TRBJ2-1 and V is TRBV13, with 8 bases aligning to TRBD1. The J segment lost 2 bases and the V segment lost 5 bases, leaving 14 bases of the junction unmatched. The CDR3 spans 18 residues. Per the germline V gene, CDR1 is PRHDT and CDR2 is FYEKMQ (reference sequence). The CDR3 sequence is CASSPYWTGKGTYNEQFF. CDR3 DNA: TGTGCCAGCAGCCCCTACTGGACAGGGAAAGGGACCTACAATGAGCAGTTCTTC.

The chain uses TRBV2 and TRBJ2-7, with D possibly being TRBD2 (6 bases). CDR3 length: 13 amino acids. V was pared by 4 bases and J by 7 bases, with 14 bases between. CDR1 SNHLY and CDR2 FYNNEI come from the germline V gene. The CDR3 nucleotides are TGTGCCAGCAGTGGGACTGGACGGGGGGAGCAGTACTTC. It translates to CASSGTGRGEQYF. Looking up the rest from reference TRBV2 and TRBJ2-7 gives the full variable domain: EPEVTQTPSHQVTQMGQEVILRCVPISNHLYFYWYRQILGQKVEFLVSFYNNEISEKSEIFDDQFSVERPDGSNFTLKIRSTKLEDSAMYFCASSGTGRGEQYFGPGTRLTVT.

This clone has a count of ten or more. In DNA form, the CDR3 reads TGCGCCAGCAGCCAATTAGAAGTTAGGGGCTCTGGCTACACCTTC. It yields the protein CASSQLEVRGSGYTF. This sequence joins TRBV4-3 and TRBJ1-2, with a tentative D call TRBD1 (5 bases). The V gene's germline CDR1 is LGHNA and CDR2 YSLEER. CDR3 length: 15 residues. V was cut by 2 bases and J by 7 bases, with 17 bases left in between.

CDR3 coding DNA: TGTGCCAGCAGTGCACAGGGGCTAACCTACGAGCAGTACTTC. Translation gives CASSAQGLTYEQYF. V usage is TRBV6-6 and J usage is TRBJ2-7; 7 bases align to TRBD1. V gave up 5 bases and J gave up 2 bases; unmatched junction bases: 6. The CDR3 contains 14 residues. CDR1 and CDR2 (germline): MNHNY, SVGAGI (reference sequence).

The V call is TRBV6-1, the J call TRBJ1-1, with a possible D match to TRBD1 (5 bases). V lost 2 bases and J 5 bases, leaving 12 bases between the germline ends. This CDR3 spans 14 amino acids. Germline V gene data show CDR1 as MNHNS and CDR2 as SASEGT. The CDR3 DNA reads as TGTGCCAGCAGTGAAATAGGGGATATGACTGAAGCTTTCTTT. As protein: CASSEIGDMTEAFF.

V usage is TRBV11-2 and J usage is TRBJ1-1, with 9 bases lining up with TRBD1. This CDR3 region has 14 residues. With 4 bases clipped from V and 1 base from J, the junction kept 1 base outside the gene matches. Germline V gene sequence: CDR1 SGHAT, CDR2 FQNNGV. CDR3 nucleotides: TGTGCCAGCAGCTCGGACAGGGGGAACACTGAAGCTTTCTTT. It is translated as CASSSDRGNTEAFF. Combining the CDR3 with reference TRBV11-2 and TRBJ1-1 gives the whole variable domain EAGVAQSPRYKIIEKRQSVAFWCNPISGHATLYWYQQILGQGPKLLIQFQNNGVVDDSQLPKDRFSAERLKGVDSTLKIQPAKLEDSAVYLCASSSDRGNTEAFFGQGTRLTVV.